This T cell receptor delta chain was identified in a study of γδ T cells in repeated Plasmodium falciparum infection. Gammadelta T cells were flow-sorted from PBMC into Vgamma9/Vdelta2+ and Vdelta2-negative populations for bulk analysis. TCRdb re-processed the multiplex PCR reads via CATT. The sample holds 75,000 to 95,000 delta-chain clones, over 0.9% seen once. This clone was recorded a few times. Its cognate antigen is unknown. A far larger clone is only one base removed, so a read error is likely. Other DNA sequences within the sample encode an identical CDR3. Germline CDR1 and CDR2: GEAIGNYY and EKD. The V and J ends lost 0 bases and 4 bases respectively, with 17 bases between them. The CDR3 loop spans 16 amino acids. Study results and caveats: Compared with Australian children, Malian Vdelta2-negative repertoires seemed more clonal, less diverse, less shared.

The chain carries TRDV2 and TRDJ1; no clear D. TCRdb records no J gene; here it was assigned by comparing the DNA to germline. This receptor was obtained from a pool of human donors (malaria-infected and uninfected, not separated). Sequences were obtained from gamma-delta T cells from blood. As DNA, the CDR3 is TGTGCCTGTGACACCGTATCCCGTACAGGAGACGATAAACTCATCTTT. The encoded protein is CACDTVSRTGDDKLIF.